These T cell receptor beta chains were read from a single sample in a study of blood T cell repertoires in COVID-19. Assay: immunoSEQ multiplex PCR; the TCRdb copy retains only in-frame clones and omits some. Of roughly 240,000 clones listed, 85% to 90% are singletons. Source material: PBMCs or T cells enriched from blood (not recorded which). Source of these receptors: a man aged 50 or older who had been exposed to COVID-19. Each CDR3 is given with its conserved first and last residue. A D gene is named only where the DNA matches it firmly. Part of the rows lack a size; the others show once, few, many or a class for expanded clones.

V gene	J gene	CDR3 length	clone size	D gene	CDR3 DNA	CDR3 protein
TRBV5-8	TRBJ1-6	15	once	TRBD1	TGTGCCAGCAGGCGACAGGGTTTATATAATTCACCCCTCCACTTT	CASRRQGLYNSPLHF
TRBV5-1	TRBJ1-1	14	NA	NA	TGCGCCAGCGGACAGACCCTCGAGACCACTGAAGCTTTCTTT	CASGQTLETTEAFF
TRBV2	TRBJ1-1	13	NA	NA	TGTGCCAGCAGTTTGGACAGAAACACTGAAGCTTTCTTT	CASSLDRNTEAFF
TRBV18	TRBJ2-2	15	NA	TRBD2	TGTGCCAGCTCACAAATGGGGACTAGCGCCGGGGAGCTGTTTTTT	CASSQMGTSAGELFF
TRBV6-5	TRBJ1-1	13	few	NA	TGTGCCAGCAGTTACGCAGGGAACACTGAAGCTTTCTTT	CASSYAGNTEAFF
TRBV7-6	TRBJ1-1	15	NA	NA	TGTGCCAGCAGCTTAACACAGAACTTGAACACTGAAGCTTTCTTT	CASSLTQNLNTEAFF
TRBV2	TRBJ2-5	13	NA	NA	TGTGCCGGCGCGGCTTTAGTCCGTGAGACCCAGTACTTC	CAGAALVRETQYF
TRBV10-1	TRBJ1-2	12	NA	NA	TGCGCCAGTTACAGGATTCAATATGGCTACACCTTC	CASYRIQYGYTF
TRBV10-1	TRBJ1-3	15	NA	NA	TGCGCCAGCACAGGACTGCCGCGCTCTGGAAACACCATATATTTT	CASTGLPRSGNTIYF
TRBV24-1	TRBJ1-6	14	once	NA	TGTGCCACCAGTGCCAGCTCCTATAATTCACCCCTCCACTTT	CATSASSYNSPLHF
TRBV6-5	TRBJ2-4	14	NA	NA	TGTGCCAGCAGTACAGAGGGAGTGGGAAACATTCAGTACTTC	CASSTEGVGNIQYF
TRBV3-1/TRBV3-2	TRBJ2-5	17	once	TRBD2	TGTGCCAGCAGCCGCCGGACTAGCGGGGGGGCCGGGGAGACCCAGTACTTC	CASSRRTSGGAGETQYF
TRBV29-1	TRBJ2-1	14	NA	TRBD1	TGCAGCGTTGGGGGACAGGGAGGATTTGATGAGCAGTTCTTC	CSVGGQGGFDEQFF
TRBV7-2	TRBJ1-1	13	once	NA	TGTGCCAGCAGCTCGCGGGGGGGGGAAGAGGCTTTCTTT	CASSSRGGEEAFF
TRBV19	TRBJ1-6	13	NA	NA	TGTGCCAGTAGTATACAGGGGTCTTCACCCCTCCACTTT	CASSIQGSSPLHF
TRBV19	TRBJ2-7	13	NA	TRBD1	TGTGCCAGTAGGAACAGGGGGAGCTACGAGCAGTACTTC	CASRNRGSYEQYF
TRBV10-3	TRBJ1-1	13	NA	TRBD1	TGTGCCATCAGCCCCGACAGGGACACTGAAGCTTTCTTT	CAISPDRDTEAFF
TRBV15	TRBJ1-2	13	NA	NA	TGTGCCACCAGCAGAGATCGAGGCTATGGCTACACCTTC	CATSRDRGYGYTF
TRBV5-1	TRBJ1-5	15	NA	NA	TGCGCCAGCAGCCCGGGAGGGTGGGACAATCAGCCCCAGCATTTT	CASSPGGWDNQPQHF
TRBV28	TRBJ1-1	17	NA	TRBD1	TGTGCCAGCAGTCTAAGAACAGGGGGCGGAGGGAACACTGAAGCTTTCTTT	CASSLRTGGGGNTEAFF
TRBV5-1	TRBJ2-7	14	NA	NA	TGCGCCAGCAGCTTGTCGACAGGAACCTACGAGCAGTACTTC	CASSLSTGTYEQYF
TRBV29-1	TRBJ2-2	13	NA	NA	TGCAGCGTTGAGGGGCTGGGCACCGGGGAGCTGTTTTTT	CSVEGLGTGELFF
TRBV19	TRBJ2-5	16	NA	NA	TGTGCCAGTAGTATAAGGGCCAGGGGCAGCCAAGAGACCCAGTACTTC	CASSIRARGSQETQYF
TRBV15	TRBJ1-1	13	NA	NA	TGTGCCACCAGCAGAGATTTTGAGCGCGAAGCTTTCTTT	CATSRDFEREAFF
TRBV27	TRBJ1-1	11	NA	NA	TGTGCCAGCAGAGCGAACACTGAAGCTTTCTTT	CASRANTEAFF
TRBV5-1	TRBJ1-6	16	NA	NA	TGCGCCAGCAGCCAACAGGGCGCCGAATATAATTCACCCCTCCACTTT	CASSQQGAEYNSPLHF
TRBV6-5	TRBJ1-5	13	NA	NA	TGTGCCAGCAGTTACGACAGGTATGGGCCCCAGCATTTT	CASSYDRYGPQHF
TRBV5-1	TRBJ1-1	14	NA	TRBD1	TGCGCCAGCAGCGACCAGGGGGCGCTCACTGAAGCTTTCTTT	CASSDQGALTEAFF
TRBV28	TRBJ1-2	14	NA	NA	TGTGCCAGCAGTCTGTGGACGGGATCCTATGGCTACACCTTC	CASSLWTGSYGYTF
TRBV5-1	TRBJ2-6	16	once	NA	TGCGCCAGTAGCAGTATAGGGGGCTCTGGGGCCAACGTCCTGACTTTC	CASSSIGGSGANVLTF
TRBV7-3	TRBJ2-1	18	NA	NA	TGTGCCAGCAGCTTAACGGGCGTGGGGCTTGGAACCATCAATGAGCAGTTCTTC	CASSLTGVGLGTINEQFF
TRBV6-5	TRBJ1-5	15	NA	TRBD1	TGTGCCAGCAGAACGAGACAGGGGAGCAATCAGCCCCAGCATTTT	CASRTRQGSNQPQHF
TRBV5-1	TRBJ2-1	17	NA	TRBD1	TGCGCCAGCAGCATACCATTCCAGGGGGCTATGCACAATGAGCAGTTCTTC	CASSIPFQGAMHNEQFF
TRBV5-1	TRBJ1-3	14	NA	NA	TGCGCCAGCAGCCCAAACTTCTCTGGAAACACCATATATTTT	CASSPNFSGNTIYF
TRBV25-1	TRBJ2-1	13	NA	TRBD1	TGTGCCAGCAGTGATCTCAGGGGGCTTGAGCAGTTCTTC	CASSDLRGLEQFF
TRBV6-5	TRBJ2-7	13	NA	TRBD1	TGTGCCAGCAGTTCCGGGACAGGGGGCTTTCAGTACTTC	CASSSGTGGFQYF
TRBV5-1	TRBJ2-1	15	NA	NA	TGCGCCAGCAGCTTGGTGGTCGGCTCCTACAATGAGCAGTTCTTC	CASSLVVGSYNEQFF
TRBV5-1	TRBJ2-1	15	few	NA	TGCGCCAGCAGCTTTAGCGGAAGCTCCTACAATGAGCAGTTCTTC	CASSFSGSSYNEQFF
TRBV27	TRBJ2-1	15	NA	TRBD2	TGTGCCAGCCAGGGACTAGCGGGGTCCTGGAATGAGCAGTTCTTC	CASQGLAGSWNEQFF
TRBV6-1	TRBJ1-2	15	NA	NA	TGTGCCAGCAGTGAAGTATACGGGTTAGTGGGTGGCTACACCTTC	CASSEVYGLVGGYTF
TRBV19	TRBJ2-7	15	NA	NA	TGTGCCAGTAGTCGCCGGGGGACAGACTACTACGAGCAGTACTTC	CASSRRGTDYYEQYF
TRBV28	TRBJ1-1	14	NA	NA	TGTGCCAGCCTACTAGCGACAGCGAACACTGAAGCTTTCTTT	CASLLATANTEAFF
TRBV7-3	TRBJ2-1	14	once	TRBD2	TGTGCCAGCAGCCCGGGACTAGCTTATACTGAGCAGTTCTTC	CASSPGLAYTEQFF
TRBV7-3	TRBJ2-3	14	NA	TRBD1	TGTGCCAGCAGATATGGACAGGGGTCAGATACGCAGTATTTT	CASRYGQGSDTQYF
TRBV3-1/TRBV3-2	TRBJ2-3	14	NA	NA	TGTGCCAGCAGCCCCCTCCGTGTCTCAGATACGCAGTATTTT	CASSPLRVSDTQYF
TRBV28	TRBJ1-2	17	NA	NA	TGTGCCAGCAGTTTAATTATCCAGCCACTATTGAACTATGGCTACACCTTC	CASSLIIQPLLNYGYTF
TRBV7-9	TRBJ1-1	16	NA	NA	TGTGCCAGCAGACAAGGCCCCCCCAGGGAAGGTACTGAAGCTTTCTTT	CASRQGPPREGTEAFF
TRBV6-1	TRBJ2-1	15	NA	TRBD2	TGTGCCAGCAGTGAGTGGGAGCGGGGTGACAATGAGCAGTTCTTC	CASSEWERGDNEQFF
TRBV9	TRBJ1-1	14	NA	NA	TGTGCCAGCAGCGCCTACAGCCGGAACACTGAAGCTTTCTTT	CASSAYSRNTEAFF
TRBV5-6	TRBJ1-5	14	NA	TRBD1	TGTGCCAGCAGCATGACAGGGAACAATCAGCCCCAGCATTTT	CASSMTGNNQPQHF
TRBV24-1	TRBJ1-4	15	NA	NA	TGTGCCACCAGTGATACCCGGGGTCCAAATGAAAAACTGTTTTTT	CATSDTRGPNEKLFF